Below are 27 T cell receptor beta chains sequenced from a single sample in a study of OX40 agonist ivuxolimab in advanced cancers. Preparation of the library involved the immunoSEQ multiplex PCR assay. TCRdb limited this immuneACCESS table to in-frame rearrangements with V and J called. A share of clones is missing; checked studies link under half to unresolved V genes, and the rest is unexplained. Here the sample has some 100,000 clones; roughly 92% occur a single time. The ten largest make up 2% to 3% of the sample. The sample in question was CD4+ or CD8+ T cells sorted from blood, obtained in a trial of the OX40 agonist ivuxolimab. Receptors were obtained from an adult with an advanced solid tumor such as melanoma, head and neck, liver or kidney cancer.

The chain is built from TRBV9 and TRBJ1-6, with D tentatively TRBD1 (5 bases). The V and J ends lost 0 bases and 9 bases respectively, with 13 bases between them. CDR3 length: 15 amino acids. Germline CDR1 and CDR2: SGDLS and YYNGEE. CDR3 in DNA: TGTGCCAGCAGCGTAGATGGGGACGGGGGTTCACCCCTCCACTTT. It codes for CASSVDGDGGSPLHF.

This CDR3 reads CASSLLVTSTDTQYF. In nucleotides, the CDR3 is TGTGCCAGCAGCTTACTAGTAACTAGCACAGATACGCAGTATTTT. The chain recombines TRBV7-2 with TRBJ2-3; no definite D call. CDR1 and CDR2 (germline): SGHTA, FQGNSA. The ends were cut back, 2 bases at V and 0 bases at J, with 9 bases in the middle. The CDR3 runs 15 residues.

This chain uses TRBV27 with TRBJ2-1; D not resolved. Germline V gene sequence: CDR1 MNHEY, CDR2 SMNVEV (reference sequence). This CDR3 contains 15 residues. V was shortened by 2 bases and J by 4 bases, with 12 bases between the two germline ends. CDR3 nucleotide sequence: TGTGCCAGCAGTTTAATACAGACACTGTACAATGAGCAGTTCTTC. Translating gives CASSLIQTLYNEQFF.

This clone was seen more than once but under ten times. The chain joins TRBV25-1 to TRBJ2-1; D is possibly TRBD1 (5 bases). The CDR3 runs 12 residues. Germline CDR1 MGHDK, CDR2 SYGVNS. Trimming left V 3 bases short and J 7 bases short, with 7 bases between. CDR3 nucleotides: TGTGCCAGCAGTGACCCAGGGAATGAGCAGTTCTTC. Translation: CASSDPGNEQFF.

This chain joins TRBV27 and TRBJ1-1, with TRBD1 matching over 9 bases. V lost 4 bases to trimming and J lost 8 bases; unmatched junction nucleotides: 8. The germline V gene encodes CDR1 MNHEY and CDR2 SMNVEV (reference sequence). The CDR3 totals 14 residues. The CDR3 DNA follows: TGTGCCAGCAGTTCCGGGACAGGGAGAACCGAAGCTTTCTTT. As protein: CASSSGTGRTEAFF.

A few counts support this clone. The rearrangement links TRBV9 to TRBJ1-2; 7 nucleotides match TRBD1. CDR3 length: 15 amino acids. V dropped 4 bases and J dropped 4; count of bases not matched to a gene: 10. Germline CDR1 and CDR2: SGDLS and YYNGEE. CDR3 residues: CASSTKEQGFYGYTF. CDR3 coding DNA: TGTGCCAGCAGCACAAAAGAACAGGGGTTCTATGGCTACACCTTC.

The rearrangement uses TRBV12-5 and TRBJ2-2; TRBD1 might be the D (5 bases). Between the trimmed V and J ends, which lost 0 bases and 0 bases, there was a span of 11 bases. Germline CDR1 is LGHNT and CDR2 is FRNRAP. This CDR3 is built from 17 residues. CDR3 sequence reads: CASGLVQWGPNTGELFF. The CDR3 DNA reads TGTGCTAGTGGTTTGGTACAGTGGGGCCCGAACACCGGGGAGCTGTTTTTT.

V and J are TRBV4-1 and TRBJ1-1; D not certain. V gave up 0 bases and J gave up 5 bases, with 10 bases separating them. CDR1 is MGHRA and CDR2 is YSYEKL in the germline V gene. The CDR3 is 14 amino acids. The CDR3, as DNA: TGCGCCAGCAGCCAAGATTCCAGGCTGACTGAAGCTTTCTTT. Protein product: CASSQDSRLTEAFF.

The chain uses TRBV21-1 and TRBJ2-7; the DNA was not compared with TRBD1, the D call given in the table. TRBV21-1 is recorded as a pseudogene. CDR3 length: 16 residues. CDR3 in amino acids: CASSASGDRENYEQYF. In DNA, the CDR3 is TGTGCCAGCAGCGCCTCAGGGGACAGGGAAAACTACGAGCAGTACTTC.

This chain joins TRBV7-2 and TRBJ1-2; perhaps TRBD1 as D (6 bases). CDR3 length equals 13 residues. Germline lookup yields CDR1 SGHTA and CDR2 FQGNSA. Deletions cut 6 bases from V and 8 bases from J, with 16 bases between. The CDR3 is CASSSGTSEGYTF. The CDR3 nucleotides read TGTGCCAGCAGTTCCGGGACATCTGAAGGCTACACCTTC.

This rearrangement joins TRBV27 to TRBJ2-6, with D uncertain. The germline V gene has CDR1 MNHEY and CDR2 SMNVEV (reference sequence). CDR3 length: 14 residues. Trimming cost V 1 base and J 0 bases, with 1 base left between them. DNA of the CDR3: TGTGCCAGCAGTTTATACTCTGGGGCCAACGTCCTGACTTTC. It yields the protein CASSLYSGANVLTF.

The V and J genes are TRBV7-6 and TRBJ2-3; no firm D call. Per germline, CDR1 SGHVS and CDR2 FNYEAQ. The CDR3 length is 15 residues. V lost 0 bases, J lost 0 bases, and 7 bases lay in between. CDR3: CASSLADGSTDTQYF. The CDR3, as DNA: TGTGCCAGCAGCTTAGCGGACGGAAGCACAGATACGCAGTATTTT.

The V and J genes are TRBV9 and TRBJ2-3; 8 nucleotides align to TRBD2. The germline V gene has CDR1 SGDLS and CDR2 YYNGEE. After removal of 4 bases from V and 6 bases from J, the junction contained 10 bases not matched to a gene. This CDR3 contains 15 residues. The CDR3 is CASSSGAGGSDTQYF. For the CDR3, the DNA is TGTGCCAGCAGCTCGGGGGCGGGAGGTTCTGATACGCAGTATTTT. The variable domain in full, with the rest retrieved from reference TRBV9 and TRBJ2-3, is DSGVTQTPKHLITATGQRVTLRCSPRSGDLSVYWYQQSLDQGLQFLIQYYNGEERAKGNILERFSAQQFPDLHSELNLSSLELGDSALYFCASSSGAGGSDTQYFGPGTRLTVL.

The chain joins TRBV13 to TRBJ1-6, with TRBD1 identical over 7 bases. Germline loops: CDR1 PRHDT, CDR2 FYEKMQ (reference sequence). The CDR3 contains 14 residues. V lost 5 bases and J lost 6; bases outside the gene matches: 4. The CDR3 region is CASSNGTVNSPLHF. CDR3 DNA sequence: TGTGCCAGCAGCAACGGGACAGTTAATTCACCCCTCCACTTT.

This chain links TRBV29-1 with TRBJ2-4, with D possibly being TRBD1 (6 bases). Germline CDR1 and CDR2: SQVTM and ANQGSEA. The CDR3 has 11 amino acids. V lost 8 bases, J lost 10 bases, and 15 bases lay in between. The CDR3 sequence is CSYRDNRIQYF. For the CDR3, the DNA is TGCAGCTACCGGGACAATAGGATTCAGTACTTC.

This clone came up once. The chain has TRBV4-2 and TRBJ2-3; 9 bases align to TRBD2. CDR3 length: 18 residues. Germline values: CDR1 LGHNA, CDR2 YNFKEQ. Unmatched junction bases numbered 11, after V lost 1 base and J lost 3 bases. This CDR3 reads CASSQGAGGRAVTDTQYF. DNA for the CDR3: TGTGCCAGCAGCCAAGGGGCGGGCGGGAGGGCCGTGACAGATACGCAGTATTTT.

The chain carries TRBV5-1 and TRBJ2-7; the D call may be TRBD1 or TRBD2 (5 bases each). Trimming stripped 0 bases from V and 6 bases from J, with 13 bases between. The length of the CDR3 is 14 residues. Per the germline V gene, CDR1 is SGHRS and CDR2 is YFSETQ. CDR3 in amino acids: CASSLDWGTGEQYF. In DNA form, the CDR3 reads TGCGCCAGCAGCTTGGACTGGGGGACGGGCGAGCAGTACTTC.

The J gene is TRBJ1-2, the V gene TRBV2, with 7 bases lining up with TRBD1. This CDR3 is 13 amino acids long. Germline CDR1 and CDR2: SNHLY and FYNNEI. Trimming at V came to 7 bases and at J to 3 bases, leaving 5 bases not matched to a gene. The DNA for the CDR3 is TGTGCCAGCACCACAACAGGGGACTATGGCTACACCTTC. This encodes CASTTTGDYGYTF.

The genes are TRBV19 and TRBJ2-7; 7 positions agree with TRBD2. From germline, CDR1 is LNHDA and CDR2 SQIVND (reference sequence). Trimming cost V 6 bases and J 2 bases; bases outside gene matches: 10. This CDR3 comprises 15 residues. This CDR3 reads CASSFGGSETYEQYF. CDR3 nucleotides: TGTGCCAGTAGCTTCGGCGGGAGCGAGACCTACGAGCAGTACTTC.

V usage is TRBV5-1 and J usage is TRBJ2-1; D unresolved. The V gene's germline CDR1 is SGHRS and CDR2 YFSETQ. V was clipped by 0 bases and J by 6 bases, with 7 bases between them. There are 13 residues in the CDR3. DNA for the CDR3: TGCGCCAGCAGCTTGGCTCCATCCAATGAGCAGTTCTTC. This gives the protein CASSLAPSNEQFF.

The J gene is TRBJ2-7, the V gene TRBV11-3; D may be TRBD2 (5 bases). The V gene's germline CDR1 is SGHNT and CDR2 YENEEA. CDR3 length: 11 amino acids. Trimming pared 3 bases from V and 7 bases from J, leaving 7 bases between. As DNA, the CDR3 is TGTGCCAGCAGCTTTGGAGGAGAGCAGTACTTC. Its translation is CASSFGGEQYF. Full variable domain (rest looked up from reference TRBV11-3 and TRBJ2-7): EAGVVQSPRYKIIEKKQPVAFWCNPISGHNTLYWYLQNLGQGPELLIRYENEEAVDDSQLPKDRFSAERLKGVDSTLKIQPAELGDSAVYLCASSFGGEQYFGPGTRLTVT.

The V and J genes are TRBV27 and TRBJ2-7, with D perhaps matching TRBD2 (6 bases). The CDR3 is 13 residues long. V was clipped by 3 bases and J by 4 bases, with 10 bases between them. In germline, CDR1 is MNHEY, CDR2 SMNVEV (reference sequence). CDR3 protein: CASSLGLAYEQYF. The CDR3, as DNA: TGTGCCAGCAGTTTGGGACTCGCATACGAGCAGTACTTC.

In nucleotides, the CDR3 is TGTGCCAGTCAGGGTTTAGGGGAGACCCAGTACTTC. Protein sequence: CASQGLGETQYF. The V and J genes are TRBV9 and TRBJ2-5, with D possibly TRBD1 on 5 matching bases. V was cut by 8 bases and J by 5 bases, with 13 bases left in between. Germline CDR1 is SGDLS and CDR2 is YYNGEE. The CDR3 is made up of 12 amino acids. The variable domain in full, with the rest retrieved from reference TRBV9 and TRBJ2-5, is DSGVTQTPKHLITATGQRVTLRCSPRSGDLSVYWYQQSLDQGLQFLIQYYNGEERAKGNILERFSAQQFPDLHSELNLSSLELGDSALYFCASQGLGETQYFGPGTRLLVL.

This clone was seen more than once but under ten times. This chain connects TRBV30 to TRBJ1-2; D remains unclear. V was trimmed by 0 bases and J by 8 bases, leaving 13 bases between them. Per the germline V gene, CDR1 is GTSNPN and CDR2 is SVGIG (reference sequence). This CDR3 contains 13 residues. The DNA of the CDR3 is TGTGCCTGGAGTGTACACGTGCCCCAAGGCTACACCTTC. Residues: CAWSVHVPQGYTF.

This clone occurred once. The chain is built from TRBV5-1 and TRBJ2-2, with 10 bases identical to TRBD2. The CDR3 extends over 16 amino acids. Germline assignment: CDR1 SGHRS and CDR2 YFSETQ. With 0 bases clipped from V and 6 bases from J, the junction kept 5 bases outside the gene matches. As DNA, the CDR3 is TGCGCCAGCAGCTTGGGGTCTAGCGGGAGACCCGGGGAGCTGTTTTTT. Residues: CASSLGSSGRPGELFF.

The J gene is TRBJ2-2, the V gene TRBV5-4; D gene uncertain. This CDR3 is 13 amino acids long. Germline V lookup: CDR1 SGHNT, CDR2 YYREEE (reference sequence). V shed 2 bases and J shed 5 bases, with 7 bases lying between them. CDR3 region: CASSLEQTGELFF. As DNA, the CDR3 is TGTGCCAGCAGCTTAGAACAGACCGGGGAGCTGTTTTTT.

The chain links TRBV7-9 to TRBJ2-1, with a tentative D call TRBD2 (6 bases). Germline CDR1 and CDR2: SEHNR and FQNEAQ (reference sequence). V was trimmed by 3 bases and J by 0 bases, leaving 9 bases between them. The CDR3 totals 15 residues. For the CDR3, the DNA is TGTGCCAGCAGCTTTACTAGCCTCTCCTACAATGAGCAGTTCTTC. It yields the protein CASSFTSLSYNEQFF.